The 17 T cell receptor beta chains below come from one sample, sequenced in a study of blood T cell repertoires in COVID-19. The protocol was immunoSEQ multiplex PCR, while the TCRdb copy is restricted to in-frame clones and leaves out a portion. The sample has 350,000 to 450,000 clones; around 83% are singletons. Sequencing was done on a sample of PBMCs or T cells enriched from blood (not recorded which). These receptors all stem from a woman aged 50 to 65 who had recovered from COVID-19.

The rearrangement links TRBV6-5 to TRBJ1-1; the match to TRBD1 covers 8 bases. The ends lost 6 bases at V and 1 base at J; junction bases unmatched: 4. CDR1 is MNHEY and CDR2 is SVGAGI in the germline V gene. The CDR3 is 14 residues long. The CDR3 bases are TGTGCCAGCAGGGGCGGGACAGGGAACACTGAAGCTTTCTTT. It yields the protein CASRGGTGNTEAFF.

In DNA, the CDR3 is TGCGCCAGCAGTCAAACTCGTCCCGGGACAGGGCAAACTAATGAAAAACTGTTTTTT. This translates into CASSQTRPGTGQTNEKLFF. The chain joins TRBV23-1 to TRBJ1-4, with TRBD1 identical over 9 bases. TRBV23-1 is given ORF status, its function remaining uncertain. V was pared by 2 bases and J by 1 base, with 11 bases of the junction left unmatched. CDR3 length: 19 residues.

This clone was seen a single time. The chain links TRBV5-5 to TRBJ1-2, with D perhaps matching TRBD1 (5 bases). CDR3 length equals 12 residues. The germline CDR1 and CDR2 sequences are SGHKS and YYEKEE (reference sequence). V was shortened by 7 bases and J by 2 bases, with 9 bases between the two germline ends. DNA of the CDR3: TGTGCCAGCGGGAGGGACAACTATGGCTACACCTTC. It codes for CASGRDNYGYTF.

The V call is TRBV20-1, the J call TRBJ2-3; D unclear. Deletions cut 3 bases from V and 14 bases from J, with 15 bases between. This CDR3 has 11 residues. The germline CDR1 and CDR2 sequences are DFQATT and SNEGSKA (reference sequence). The CDR3 loop reads CSARVIDSRYF. Written as DNA, the CDR3 is TGCAGTGCTAGGGTGATAGATAGTAGGTATTTT.

The V gene is TRBV27, the J gene TRBJ2-3; 9 positions agree with TRBD2. Germline values: CDR1 MNHEY, CDR2 SMNVEV (reference sequence). V gave up 4 bases and J gave up 3 bases; unmatched junction bases: 8. The CDR3 is 16 amino acids. CDR3 in DNA: TGTGCCAGCAGTTCCTTAGCTAGCGGGGAAACAGATACGCAGTATTTT. Translating it yields CASSSLASGETDTQYF.

This chain links TRBV29-1 with TRBJ1-2; tentatively, D is TRBD1 (6 bases). The CDR3 is 15 amino acids. Per the germline V gene, CDR1 is SQVTM and CDR2 is ANQGSEA. Trimming shortened V by 4 bases and J by 5 bases, and 20 bases separated the two germline ends. This CDR3 reads CSVVLQGPSSYGYTF. CDR3 nucleotide sequence: TGCAGCGTTGTGTTACAGGGTCCCTCGTCTTATGGCTACACCTTC.

The rearrangement joins TRBV14 to TRBJ1-2; 9 bases align to TRBD1. CDR3 length: 14 residues. The V segment lost 2 bases and the J segment 4 bases; nucleotides outside the gene matches: 2. The germline gives CDR1 SGHDN, CDR2 FVKESK. The CDR3 is CASSQTGQGYGYTF. The CDR3, as DNA: TGTGCCAGCAGCCAAACGGGACAGGGCTATGGCTACACCTTC.

The chain couples TRBV19 to TRBJ1-1; D possibly corresponds to TRBD1 (5 bases). Trimming left V 6 bases short and J 2 bases short, with 10 bases between. The germline CDR1 and CDR2 sequences are LNHDA and SQIVND (reference sequence). The CDR3 is made up of 13 amino acids. CDR3 loop: CASSSTVNTEAFF. DNA for the CDR3: TGTGCCAGTAGCTCGACAGTAAACACTGAAGCTTTCTTT.

This sequence joins TRBV7-9 and TRBJ1-2; 7 bases are a match to TRBD1. Germline V lookup: CDR1 SEHNR, CDR2 FQNEAQ (reference sequence). The V segment lost 5 bases and the J segment 1 base; nucleotides outside the gene matches: 4. The CDR3 spans 14 residues. DNA of the CDR3: TGTGCCAGCAGCGCGCAGGGGGTTAACTATGGCTACACCTTC. Encoded protein: CASSAQGVNYGYTF. Combining the CDR3 with reference TRBV7-9 and TRBJ1-2 gives the whole variable domain DTGVSQNPRHKITKRGQNVTFRCDPISEHNRLYWYRQTLGQGPEFLTYFQNEAQLEKSRLLSDRFSAERPKGSFSTLEIQRTEQGDSAMYLCASSAQGVNYGYTFGSGTRLTVV.

This chain uses TRBV11-2 with TRBJ1-4; 7 nucleotides match TRBD1. J gave up 3 bases and V 8 bases, and 9 bases lay outside the gene matches. The CDR3 spans 15 residues. Per the germline V gene, CDR1 is SGHAT and CDR2 is FQNNGV. This CDR3 reads CASALGGQPNEKLFF. CDR3 sequence (DNA): TGTGCCAGCGCCCTTGGGGGACAGCCTAATGAAAAACTGTTTTTT. Full variable domain (missing parts from reference TRBV11-2 and TRBJ1-4): EAGVAQSPRYKIIEKRQSVAFWCNPISGHATLYWYQQILGQGPKLLIQFQNNGVVDDSQLPKDRFSAERLKGVDSTLKIQPAKLEDSAVYLCASALGGQPNEKLFFGSGTQLSVL.

As concerns this clone: The germline gene is not matched at one end of the junction; a read error may be the cause. The chain employs TRBV7-7 and TRBJ2-2; no definite D call. In germline, CDR1 is SSHAT, CDR2 FNYEAQ (reference sequence). The CDR3 has 15 residues. CDR3 amino acids: CASSLEVGGTGELFF. CDR3 in DNA: TGTGCTAGCAGCTTAGAGGTCGGCGGCACCGGGGAGCTGTTTTTT. The complete variable domain, with remaining parts taken from reference TRBV7-7 and TRBJ2-2, reads GAGVSQSPRYKVTKRGQDVTLRCDPISSHATLYWYQQALGQGPEFLTYFNYEAQPDKSGLPSDRFSAERPEGSISTLTIQRTEQRDSAMYRCASSLEVGGTGELFFGEGSRLTVL.

A single count supports this clone. The chain uses TRBV7-2 and TRBJ2-3, with D maybe TRBD2 (5 bases). V was clipped by 3 bases and J by 4 bases, with 11 bases between them. The germline gives CDR1 SGHTA, CDR2 FQGNSA. The CDR3 spans 14 residues. CDR3 in amino acids: CASSLRSGPDTQYF. The CDR3 DNA reads TGTGCCAGCAGCTTGAGAAGCGGTCCAGATACGCAGTATTTT.

The genes are TRBV5-4 and TRBJ2-2; TRBD1 is a possible D gene (6 bases). The CDR3 is 14 residues long. V lost 2 bases to trimming and J lost 4 bases, with 9 bases between them. The germline V gene has CDR1 SGHNT and CDR2 YYREEE (reference sequence). The CDR3 region is CASSLDRPTGELFF. The CDR3 bases are TGTGCCAGCAGCTTAGACAGGCCCACCGGGGAGCTGTTTTTT.

V is TRBV7-9 and J is TRBJ2-1, with a tentative D call TRBD2 (6 bases). Germline assignment: CDR1 SEHNR and CDR2 FQNEAQ (reference sequence). There are 16 residues in the CDR3. V gave up 6 bases and J gave up 4 bases, with 19 bases separating them. The CDR3, as DNA: TGTGCCAGCAGTGCGATAGCGGCACCGCGATACAATGAGCAGTTCTTC. It is translated as CASSAIAAPRYNEQFF.

The chain links TRBV30 to TRBJ1-1, with D hard to call. V gave up 2 bases and J gave up 4 bases, with 11 bases separating them. CDR3 length: 13 residues. Germline V gives CDR1 GTSNPN, CDR2 SVGIG (reference sequence). CDR3 protein: CAWSSRATTEAFF. CDR3 sequence (DNA): TGTGCCTGGAGTTCAAGAGCGACCACTGAAGCTTTCTTT.

This chain joins TRBV11-3 and TRBJ1-1; possibly TRBD1 for D (5 bases). The CDR3 is made up of 14 amino acids. CDR1 is SGHNT, CDR2 YENEEA, per germline. Trimming left V 5 bases short and J 4 bases short, with 14 bases between. The CDR3 sequence: CASSKQVRVTEAFF. As DNA, the CDR3 is TGTGCCAGCAGCAAACAGGTCCGAGTCACTGAAGCTTTCTTT.

This clone was recorded only once. The chain couples TRBV3-1 (or the pseudogene TRBV3-2) to TRBJ1-1; no clear D gene. The V end was cut by 1 base, the J end by 6 bases, with 3 bases between. CDR1 is LGHDT and CDR2 is YNNKEL in the germline V gene (reference sequence). The length of the CDR3 is 11 residues. CDR3 nucleotides: TGTGCCAGCAGCCAAGTCGCTGAAGCTTTCTTT. Protein product: CASSQVAEAFF.